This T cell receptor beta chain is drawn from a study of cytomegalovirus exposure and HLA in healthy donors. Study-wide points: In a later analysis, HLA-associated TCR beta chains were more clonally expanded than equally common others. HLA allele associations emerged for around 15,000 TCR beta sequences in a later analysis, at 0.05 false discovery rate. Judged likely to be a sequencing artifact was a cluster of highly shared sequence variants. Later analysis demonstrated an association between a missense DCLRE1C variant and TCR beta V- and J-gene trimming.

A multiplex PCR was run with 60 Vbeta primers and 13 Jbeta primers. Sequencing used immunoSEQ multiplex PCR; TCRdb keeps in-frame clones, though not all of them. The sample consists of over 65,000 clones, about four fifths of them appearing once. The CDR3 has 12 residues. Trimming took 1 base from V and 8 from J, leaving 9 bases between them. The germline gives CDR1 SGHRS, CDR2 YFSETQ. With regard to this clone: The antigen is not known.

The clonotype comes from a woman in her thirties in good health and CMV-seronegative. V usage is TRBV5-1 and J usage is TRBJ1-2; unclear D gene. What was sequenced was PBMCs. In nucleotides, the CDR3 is TGCGCCAGCAGCTTGAGCAGGCAAGGCTACACCTTC. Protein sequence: CASSLSRQGYTF.